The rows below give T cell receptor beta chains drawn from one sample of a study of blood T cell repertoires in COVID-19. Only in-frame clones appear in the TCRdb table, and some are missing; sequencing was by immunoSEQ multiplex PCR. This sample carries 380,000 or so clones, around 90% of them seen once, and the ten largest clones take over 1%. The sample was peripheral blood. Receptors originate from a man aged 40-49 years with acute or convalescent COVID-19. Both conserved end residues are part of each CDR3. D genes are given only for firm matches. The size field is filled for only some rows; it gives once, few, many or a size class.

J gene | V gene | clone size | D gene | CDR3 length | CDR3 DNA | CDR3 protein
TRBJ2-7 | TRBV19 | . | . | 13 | TGTGCCAGTAGTATTTTGGCGGGATACGAGCAGTACTTC | CASSILAGYEQYF
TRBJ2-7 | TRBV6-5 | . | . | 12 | TGTGCCAGCGGGCGGGGTGCCTACGAGCAGTACTTC | CASGRGAYEQYF
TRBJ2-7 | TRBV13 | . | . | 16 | TGTGCCAGCAGCCTGGGGGGTCTCAGCCCCTCCTACGAGCAGTACTTC | CASSLGGLSPSYEQYF
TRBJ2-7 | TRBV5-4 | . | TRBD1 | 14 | TGTGCCACCGCCAGGACAGGTAACTCCTACGAGCAGTACTTC | CATARTGNSYEQYF
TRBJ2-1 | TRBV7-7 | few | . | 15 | TGTGCTAGCAGCGAAGGACATCCTTCCTACAATGAGCAGTTCTTC | CASSEGHPSYNEQFF
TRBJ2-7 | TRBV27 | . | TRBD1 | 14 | TGTGCCAGCAGTTTGGGACAGGGGACTTACGAGCAGTACTTC | CASSLGQGTYEQYF
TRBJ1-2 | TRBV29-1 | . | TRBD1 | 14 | TGCAGCGTCGCTAGGACAGGGACCTTCCATGGCTACACCTTC | CSVARTGTFHGYTF
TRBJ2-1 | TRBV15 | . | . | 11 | TGTGCCACCAGCTTAAACAATGAGCAGTTCTTC | CATSLNNEQFF
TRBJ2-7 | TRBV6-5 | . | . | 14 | TGTGCCAGCAGTTACAACCGGAACAGCTACGAGCAGTACTTC | CASSYNRNSYEQYF
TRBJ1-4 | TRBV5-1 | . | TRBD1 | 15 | TGCGCCAGCAGCGTCCGGGACAGATTAAATGAAAAACTGTTTTTT | CASSVRDRLNEKLFF
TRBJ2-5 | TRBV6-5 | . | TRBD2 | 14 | TGTGCCAGCAGTTTTCTGACTAGCGGAGAGACCCAGTACTTC | CASSFLTSGETQYF
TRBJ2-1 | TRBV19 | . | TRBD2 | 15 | TGTGCCAGTACCATGACTAGCGGGGGACTTAATGAGCAGTTCTTC | CASTMTSGGLNEQFF
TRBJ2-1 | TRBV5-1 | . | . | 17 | TGCGCCAGCAGCCCCCGGCGACAGGGAGGTTCTTACAATGAGCAGTTCTTC | CASSPRRQGGSYNEQFF
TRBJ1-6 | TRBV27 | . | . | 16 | TGTGCCAGCAGTTCGGCAGGGCTGGGCTATAATTCACCCCTCCACTTT | CASSSAGLGYNSPLHF
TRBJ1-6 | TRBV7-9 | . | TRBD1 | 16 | TGTGCCAGCAGCCCGTGGGAGGTCCGACAGGGTTCACCCCTCCACTTT | CASSPWEVRQGSPLHF
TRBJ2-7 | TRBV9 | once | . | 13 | TGTGCCAGCAGCACCGGCGGTGTTTACGAGCAGTACTTC | CASSTGGVYEQYF
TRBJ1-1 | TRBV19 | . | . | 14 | TGTGCCAGTAGTATCGGAAGGGGGAACACTGAAGCTTTCTTT | CASSIGRGNTEAFF
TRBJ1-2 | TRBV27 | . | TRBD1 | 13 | TGTGCCAGCAGTCCCCACAGGGGAAGGGGCTACACCTTC | CASSPHRGRGYTF
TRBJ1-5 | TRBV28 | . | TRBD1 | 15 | TGTGCCAGCAGCGCCGGGACAGGGGGCAATCAGCCCCAGCATTTT | CASSAGTGGNQPQHF
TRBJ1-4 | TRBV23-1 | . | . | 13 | TGCGCCAGCACGCCGGGGGGGAATGAAAAACTGTTTTTT | CASTPGGNEKLFF
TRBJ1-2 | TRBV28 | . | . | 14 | TGTGCCAGCAGTCTGATACAGGGAAACTATGGCTACACCTTC | CASSLIQGNYGYTF
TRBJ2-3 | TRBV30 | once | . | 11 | TGTGCCTGGAGCCGGGGAGATACGCAGTATTTT | CAWSRGDTQYF
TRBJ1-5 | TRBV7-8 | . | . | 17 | TGTGCCAGCAGCTTAGCGATTAACAGATACACCACTCAGCCCCAGCATTTT | CASSLAINRYTTQPQHF
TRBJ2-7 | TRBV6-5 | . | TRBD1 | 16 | TGTGCCAGCAGTTACTACGACCCGGGACAGAACTACGAGCAGTACTTC | CASSYYDPGQNYEQYF
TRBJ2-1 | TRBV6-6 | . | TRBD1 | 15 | TGTGCCAGCAGGGGGTGGGACAGGGGGGTTGGTGAGCAGTTCTTC | CASRGWDRGVGEQFF
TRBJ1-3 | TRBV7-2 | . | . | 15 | TGTGCCAGCAGCCCCCGGGGAGCCTCTGGAAACACCATATATTTT | CASSPRGASGNTIYF
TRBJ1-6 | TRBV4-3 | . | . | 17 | TGCGCCAGCAGCCAAAACCCGACAGGAGATTTAACTTCACCCCTCCACTTT | CASSQNPTGDLTSPLHF
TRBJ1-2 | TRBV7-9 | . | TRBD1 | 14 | TGTGCCAGCAGCCCCCGGGACAGGGTCTATGGCTACACCTTC | CASSPRDRVYGYTF
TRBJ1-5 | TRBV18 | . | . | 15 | TGTGCCAGCTCACCCGCGACAGGACACAATCAGCCCCAGCATTTT | CASSPATGHNQPQHF
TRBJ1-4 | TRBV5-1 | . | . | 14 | TGCGCCAGCAGCTTGGGCCCCAGTAATGAAAAACTGTTTTTT | CASSLGPSNEKLFF
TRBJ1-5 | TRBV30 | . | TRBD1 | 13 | TGTGCCTGGAGTAGGACAGGGAATCAGCCCCAGCATTTT | CAWSRTGNQPQHF
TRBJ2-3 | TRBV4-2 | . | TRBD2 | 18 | TGTGCCAGCAGCCAAGTAACTAGCGGGGGGCCTGGAACAGATACGCAGTATTTT | CASSQVTSGGPGTDTQYF
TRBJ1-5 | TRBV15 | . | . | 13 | TGTGCCACCAGCAGAGATAACGGTCAGCCCCAGCATTTT | CATSRDNGQPQHF
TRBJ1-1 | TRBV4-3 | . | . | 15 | TGCGCCAGCAGCCTAAGCACGGGTCAGAACACTGAAGCTTTCTTT | CASSLSTGQNTEAFF
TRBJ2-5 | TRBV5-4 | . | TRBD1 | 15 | TGTGCCAGCAGCCCGGACAGGGGGCAGTGGGAGACCCAGTACTTC | CASSPDRGQWETQYF
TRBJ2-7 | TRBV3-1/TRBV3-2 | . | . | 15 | TGTGCCAGCAGCCAAGACAGGGCCAGGGCCCACGAGCAGTACTTC | CASSQDRARAHEQYF
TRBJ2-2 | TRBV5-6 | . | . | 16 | TGTGCCAGCAGCATGGCTATGATGGGGGGCACCGGGGAGCTGTTTTTT | CASSMAMMGGTGELFF
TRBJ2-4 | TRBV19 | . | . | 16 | TGTGCCAGTAGTCTCCCGGGCCATCAGGGCAAAAACATTCAGTACTTC | CASSLPGHQGKNIQYF
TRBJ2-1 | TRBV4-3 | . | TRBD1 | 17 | TGCGCCAGCAGCCAAGATCTCGGGGACAGGGCTGGGAATGAGCAGTTCTTC | CASSQDLGDRAGNEQFF
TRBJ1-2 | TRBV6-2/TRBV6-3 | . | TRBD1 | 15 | TGTGCCAGCAGCCGACGGGACAGAAGGAACTATGGCTACACCTTC | CASSRRDRRNYGYTF
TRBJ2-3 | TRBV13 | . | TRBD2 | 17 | TGTGCCAGCAGCTTGAGACTAGCGGGGGCGACCACAGATACGCAGTATTTT | CASSLRLAGATTDTQYF
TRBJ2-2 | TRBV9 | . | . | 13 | TGTGCCAGCAGCGTAGTACTCACCGGGGAGCTGTTTTTT | CASSVVLTGELFF